This entry is about one T cell receptor (beta chain). Its antigen is still unknown. This sample stems from a study of neoadjuvant anti-PD-1 for oral cavity cancer. The germline V gene encodes CDR1 SNHLY and CDR2 FYNNEI. Trimming at V came to 4 bases and at J to 5 bases, leaving 8 bases not matched to a gene. The CDR3 consists of 15 residues. Described time point: after neoadjuvant nivolumab, at surgical resection. Notes on the study in general: Only a few patients per response group were TCR-analyzed; validation needed.

PBMC libraries mostly used about 490 ng of input genomic DNA, with six replicates per sample. Method: immunoSEQ multiplex PCR; TCRdb's copy keeps in-frame clones and lacks some. The sample holds some 61,000 clones, about 85% seen once. This rearrangement joins TRBV2 to TRBJ2-5; 9 bases align to TRBD2. The receptor was derived from a person between 40 and 85 years old with oral cavity squamous cell carcinoma. Source: PBMCs, taken after nivolumab (anti-PD-1) treatment. The CDR3 protein is CASSAAGGPRETQYF. The CDR3 DNA sequence: TGTGCCAGCAGTGCGGCGGGAGGGCCCAGGGAGACCCAGTACTTC. The full variable domain, rest sourced from reference TRBV2 and TRBJ2-5, is EPEVTQTPSHQVTQMGQEVILRCVPISNHLYFYWYRQILGQKVEFLVSFYNNEISEKSEIFDDQFSVERPDGSNFTLKIRSTKLEDSAMYFCASSAAGGPRETQYFGPGTRLLVL.